The rows below give T cell receptor beta chains drawn from one sample of a study of PD-L1 blockade in urothelial cancer. The assay was immunoSEQ multiplex PCR, and TCRdb's table has in-frame clones only and misses some. This sample carries more than 95,000 clones, approximately 90% of them seen once, and the ten largest clones take under 2%. The material sequenced was PBMCs, taken around atezolizumab (anti-PD-L1) treatment. Receptor source: a man aged 55 to 69 with urothelial cancer. Each CDR3 is given with its conserved first and last residue. Fields, in order: V gene, D gene, J gene, clone size, CDR3 DNA, CDR3 protein. A D gene is named only where the DNA matches it firmly. The listing skips clone size in some rows; elsewhere it reads once, few, many or a size class.

TRBV5-1,TRBD2,TRBJ2-1,NA,TGCGCCAGCAGCAGTGGGACTAGGGGGGGGTACAATGAGCAGTTCTTC,CASSSGTRGGYNEQFF
TRBV7-9,NA,TRBJ1-1,NA,TGTGCCAGCAGCCCCGTGGAGAGAAACACTGAAGCTTTCTTT,CASSPVERNTEAFF
TRBV10-3,NA,TRBJ2-3,NA,TGTGCCATCAGTGATGTTAGCGCAAACACAGATACGCAGTATTTT,CAISDVSANTDTQYF
TRBV6-5,TRBD1,TRBJ2-7,NA,TGTGCCAGCAGTTACGCCGGGACAGGGCCCTACGAGCAGTACTTC,CASSYAGTGPYEQYF
TRBV7-2,NA,TRBJ1-4,NA,TGTGCCAGCAGCTTAGCGCGTCGGGGGGGTAATGAAAAACTGTTTTTT,CASSLARRGGNEKLFF
TRBV28,NA,TRBJ1-5,NA,TGTGCCAGCAGTCCTCAGGGTCAGCCCCAGCATTTT,CASSPQGQPQHF
TRBV18,NA,TRBJ1-6,few,TGTGCCAGCTCACCAAATCCGTCTAATTCACCCCTCCACTTT,CASSPNPSNSPLHF
TRBV6-5,NA,TRBJ2-3,NA,TGTGCCACTCGGGACACAGATACGCAGTATTTT,CATRDTDTQYF
TRBV6-5,NA,TRBJ2-1,NA,TGTGCCAGCAGCCCGGACACGGCGGCTTGGTTCTTC,CASSPDTAAWFF
TRBV27,TRBD1,TRBJ2-2,NA,TGTGCCAGCAGTTTAGGGACAGGTCACACCGGGGAGCTGTTTTTT,CASSLGTGHTGELFF
TRBV7-3,TRBD2,TRBJ2-5,NA,TGTGCCAGCAGCTTAAGCGGGGGGGACCCCGAGACCCAGTACTTC,CASSLSGGDPETQYF
TRBV11-2,TRBD2,TRBJ2-5,NA,TGTGCCAGCAGCCTATTCGGGGGCAGCGGGGGCCGAGAGACCCAGTACTTC,CASSLFGGSGGRETQYF
TRBV4-1,NA,TRBJ2-7,NA,TGCGCCAGCAGCCCTACTCCGGTAGTAGTGCAGGGCGAGCAGTACTTC,CASSPTPVVVQGEQYF
TRBV19,TRBD1,TRBJ1-3,NA,TGTGCCAGTAGTATATACACCCCAATCACAGGGGCGAGCTCTGGAAACACCATATATTTT,CASSIYTPITGASSGNTIYF
TRBV7-2,TRBD1,TRBJ2-6,NA,TGTGCCAGCAGCCGAGACAGGGCCTCTGGGGCCAACGTCCTGACTTTC,CASSRDRASGANVLTF
TRBV5-6,TRBD2,TRBJ2-1,NA,TGTGCCAGCAGCTTGATAGCTAGCGGGAGGGTGTACAATGAGCAGTTCTTC,CASSLIASGRVYNEQFF